The 31 T cell receptor beta chains below all came from one sample that was sequenced in a study of neurological immune-mediated disorders. MiXCR was run by TCRdb on the 5' RACE reads, yielding one entry per CDR3 protein. The table has approximately 65,000 distinct CDR3 sequences, over 4% seen once. Material: PBMCs. These receptors originate from a man aged 50-60 years with multiple sclerosis.

This clonotype was seen ten or more times. The rearrangement links TRBV29-1 to TRBJ2-7; 10 positions match TRBD2. The CDR3 contains 14 residues. With V trimmed by 1 base and J by 1 base, 1 base remained unmatched. CDR1 and CDR2 from the germline V gene are SQVTM and ANQGSEA. CDR3 residues: CSVEVAGGSYEQYF. The CDR3 coding sequence is TGCAGCGTTGAAGTAGCGGGGGGATCCTACGAGCAGTACTTC.

This clonotype was counted many times. J is TRBJ2-6 and V is TRBV5-6; D may be TRBD1 (5 bases). The germline gives CDR1 SGHDT, CDR2 YYEEEE. The V gene lost 7 bases and the J gene lost 2 bases, with 10 bases spanning the gap. CDR3 length: 14 amino acids. Written as DNA, the CDR3 is TGTGCCAGCTCCTGGGGCGCTGGGGCCAACGTCCTGACTTTC. Translated, it gives CASSWGAGANVLTF. Full variable domain (missing parts from reference TRBV5-6 and TRBJ2-6): DAGVTQSPTHLIKTRGQQVTLRCSPKSGHDTVSWYQQALGQGPQFIFQYYEEEERQRGNFPDRFSGHQFPNYSSELNVNALLLGDSALYLCASSWGAGANVLTFGAGSRLTVL.

This clonotype was recorded at least ten times. This chain joins TRBV2 and TRBJ1-5; 9 nucleotides match TRBD1. J gave up 1 base and V 9 bases, and 7 bases lay outside the gene matches. The CDR3 totals 15 residues. CDR1 SNHLY and CDR2 FYNNEI come from the germline V gene. Written as DNA, the CDR3 is TGTGCCAGTAGGACAGGGGTAAACAGCAATCAGCCCCAGCATTTT. It yields the protein CASRTGVNSNQPQHF.

This clonotype was recorded many times. CDR3 sequence: CAISDGQRVNYGYTF. The CDR3 DNA sequence: TGTGCCATCAGTGACGGACAGAGGGTTAACTATGGCTACACCTTC. The chain joins TRBV10-3 to TRBJ1-2; D is perhaps TRBD1 (6 bases). V lost 3 bases and J lost 1, with 12 bases in between. Per the germline V gene, CDR1 is ENHRY and CDR2 is SYGVKD. The CDR3 extends over 15 amino acids.

This clonotype appeared many times. The V gene is TRBV12-3 or TRBV12-4, the J gene TRBJ2-7; no clear D. Trimming stripped 2 bases from V and 4 bases from J, with 0 bases between. The CDR3 contains 10 residues. In DNA form, the CDR3 reads TGTGCCAGCAGTTTATACGAGCAGTACTTC. This translates into CASSLYEQYF.

This clonotype was picked up a small number of times. Its ends do not fully match the called genes, so a read error is possible. The gene calls are TRBV4-1 and TRBJ1-6; TRBD1 might be the D (5 bases). Germline-derived CDR1 and CDR2 are MGHRA and YSYEKL. This CDR3 region has 14 residues. The CDR3 bases are TGCGCCAGCAGCCAAGAGGCAGGGTATTCACCCCTCAACTTT. It yields the protein CASSQEAGYSPLNF.

Worth noting for this clonotype: One base away lies a much larger clone, so this may be a sequencing read error. The chain couples TRBV4-1 to TRBJ2-2; D is unclear. CDR1 and CDR2 from the germline V gene are MGHRA and YSYEKL. V gave up 5 bases and J gave up 5 bases, with 12 bases separating them. This CDR3 is 14 amino acids long. As DNA, the CDR3 is TGCGCCAGCAGCTACCAAGTCCGGACCGGGGAGCTGTTTTTT. Its translation: CASSYQVRTGELFF.

In this sample, this clonotype turned up many times. V and J are TRBV5-1 and TRBJ2-5, with D unclear. Trimming pared 0 bases from V and 4 bases from J, leaving 10 bases between. This CDR3 spans 14 amino acids. Germline V lookup: CDR1 SGHRS, CDR2 YFSETQ. The CDR3 here is CASSLVGRSETQYF. The CDR3 nucleotides are TGCGCCAGCAGCTTGGTCGGTCGTTCAGAGACCCAGTACTTC.

This clonotype was recorded at least ten times. The V call is TRBV4-2, the J call TRBJ2-2, with D possibly being TRBD2 (5 bases). Germline assignment: CDR1 LGHNA and CDR2 YNFKEQ. Trimming removed 1 base from V and 0 bases from J, with 12 bases in between. This CDR3 has 17 residues. The chain's CDR3 is CASSQAWENANTGELFF. CDR3 coding DNA: TGTGCCAGCAGCCAAGCATGGGAGAACGCGAACACCGGGGAGCTGTTTTTT.

This clonotype was counted at least ten times. The chain recombines TRBV2 with TRBJ2-7, with D possibly being TRBD1 (5 bases). The CDR3 is 15 residues long. Trimming took off 3 bases at V and 2 bases at J, with 14 bases between the two ends. Germline assignment: CDR1 SNHLY and CDR2 FYNNEI. The chain's CDR3 is CASSERQIHTYEQYF. DNA of the CDR3: TGTGCCAGCAGTGAGAGACAGATTCATACCTACGAGCAGTACTTC.

This clonotype has ten or more counts. The chain recombines TRBV9 with TRBJ2-7; 11 positions agree with TRBD1. The CDR3 is 14 residues long. Germline values: CDR1 SGDLS, CDR2 YYNGEE. The junction had 2 bases not matched to a gene; V was cut back by 0 bases and J by 6 bases. The CDR3 is CASSVGGTGGEQYF. The CDR3 region has the DNA TGTGCCAGCAGCGTAGGTGGGACAGGGGGCGAGCAGTACTTC. Based on the CDR3 plus reference TRBV9 and TRBJ2-7, the full variable domain is DSGVTQTPKHLITATGQRVTLRCSPRSGDLSVYWYQQSLDQGLQFLIQYYNGEERAKGNILERFSAQQFPDLHSELNLSSLELGDSALYFCASSVGGTGGEQYFGPGTRLTVT.

In its sample, this clonotype was seen many times. The V gene is TRBV5-1, the J gene TRBJ2-7; D may be TRBD1 or TRBD2 (6 bases each). The CDR3 has 15 amino acids. Germline CDR1 SGHRS, CDR2 YFSETQ. V was shortened by 0 bases and J by 0 bases, with 10 bases between the two germline ends. The CDR3 loop reads CASSLGGGNSYEQYV. The CDR3, as DNA: TGCGCCAGCAGCTTGGGAGGGGGGAACTCCTACGAGCAGTACGTC.

This clonotype was picked up many times. The chain couples TRBV10-3 to TRBJ2-3; the match to TRBD2 covers 10 bases. The CDR3 consists of 15 residues. In germline, CDR1 is ENHRY, CDR2 SYGVKD. The J segment lost 6 bases and the V segment lost 5 bases, leaving 8 bases of the junction unmatched. The CDR3 DNA follows: TGTGCCATCAGTTTAGCGGGGGGAAACGGGGATACGCAGTATTTT. Amino acid sequence: CAISLAGGNGDTQYF.

This clonotype has at least ten counts. V and J are TRBV5-6 and TRBJ2-2; possible D gene TRBD2, 5 bases. Germline values: CDR1 SGHDT, CDR2 YYEEEE. The CDR3 length is 15 residues. V was cut by 1 base and J by 1 base, with 8 bases left in between. Written as DNA, the CDR3 is TGTGCCAGCAGCTTGTGGACTGAGAACACCGGGGAGCTGTTTTTT. Translating gives CASSLWTENTGELFF.

This clonotype was observed at least ten times. The chain combines TRBV27 with TRBJ1-1; TRBD1 aligns across 8 bases. V gave up 3 bases and J gave up 3 bases; unmatched junction bases: 6. Germline assignment: CDR1 MNHEY and CDR2 SMNVEV (reference sequence). The CDR3 consists of 15 residues. In DNA, the CDR3 is TGTGCCAGCAGTTTCCTGGACAGGGCATACACTGAAGCTTTCTTT. Amino acids: CASSFLDRAYTEAFF.

This clonotype was found many times. V and J are TRBV20-1 and TRBJ1-2; TRBD1 is a possible D gene (5 bases). The CDR3 spans 12 residues. Trimming cost V 1 base and J 3 bases, with 6 bases left between them. Germline CDR1 and CDR2: DFQATT and SNEGSKA (reference sequence). CDR3: CSARGGDYGYTF. The CDR3 nucleotides are TGCAGTGCTAGAGGGGGCGACTATGGCTACACCTTC.

This clonotype was observed many times. The chain recombines TRBV6-5 with TRBJ1-5; possibly TRBD1 for D (6 bases). Germline lookup yields CDR1 MNHEY and CDR2 SVGAGI. Trimming shortened V by 5 bases and J by 5 bases, and 25 bases separated the two germline ends. This CDR3 contains 18 residues. The CDR3 reads CASSKGISTGKPDQPQHF. The CDR3 DNA sequence: TGTGCCAGCAGTAAGGGAATTTCGACAGGCAAACCCGATCAGCCCCAGCATTTT.

There are many counts of this clonotype. The chain carries TRBV7-2 and TRBJ1-1; D gene ambiguous. The CDR3 runs 13 residues. Looked up from germline, CDR1 is SGHTA and CDR2 is FQGNSA. V lost 5 bases and J 5 bases, leaving 12 bases between the germline ends. The CDR3 reads CASSIGPRTEAFF. CDR3 DNA: TGTGCCAGCAGCATAGGCCCCAGGACTGAAGCTTTCTTT.

This clonotype has a count of ten or more. The rearrangement uses TRBV7-2 and TRBJ2-3, with 7 bases lining up with TRBD1. V lost 5 bases and J lost 2; bases outside the gene matches: 4. CDR1 is SGHTA, CDR2 FQGNSA, per germline. The CDR3 spans 14 residues. The CDR3 coding sequence is TGTGCCAGCAGCCCCGGGACAGTCACAGATACGCAGTATTTT. Its translation is CASSPGTVTDTQYF.

The table lists this clonotype with many counts. This rearrangement joins TRBV5-1 to TRBJ2-1; no clear D. V was shortened by 0 bases and J by 8 bases, with 12 bases between the two germline ends. The CDR3 totals 14 residues. Looked up from germline, CDR1 is SGHRS and CDR2 is YFSETQ. CDR3 in amino acids: CASSLGVGADEQFF. CDR3 DNA: TGCGCCAGCAGCTTGGGGGTTGGAGCAGATGAGCAGTTCTTC.

This clonotype showed up many times. CDR3 nucleotides: TGTGCCAGCAGTTCAGGGTCTACTGGGGCCAACGTCCTGACTTTC. It yields the protein CASSSGSTGANVLTF. The rearrangement links TRBV28 to TRBJ2-6, with a tentative D call TRBD1 (5 bases). Trimming removed 4 bases from V and 2 bases from J, with 9 bases in between. The CDR3 length is 15 residues. Germline V CDR1 and CDR2: MDHEN, SYDVKM.

This clonotype was seen ten or more times. The genes are TRBV5-1 and TRBJ2-1; 11 bases fit TRBD1. Germline values: CDR1 SGHRS, CDR2 YFSETQ. J lost 2 bases, V lost 3 bases, and 4 bases had no gene match. The CDR3 covers 16 residues. The CDR3 loop reads CASSSGTGGTYNEQFF. The CDR3 DNA is TGCGCCAGCAGCTCAGGGACAGGGGGAACCTACAATGAGCAGTTCTTC.

The table lists this clonotype with many counts. CDR3 sequence: CASSLLGQQGAGELFF. For the CDR3, the DNA is TGTGCCAGCAGCTTACTGGGACAGCAAGGAGCCGGGGAGCTGTTTTTT. The rearrangement links TRBV7-6 to TRBJ2-2; 7 nucleotides agree with TRBD1. Germline V gene lookup returns CDR1 SGHVS and CDR2 FNYEAQ. Unmatched junction bases numbered 9, after V lost 2 bases and J lost 6 bases. CDR3 length: 16 residues.

Ten or more counts support this clonotype. This chain uses TRBV29-1 with TRBJ2-3; D unclear. The CDR3 consists of 14 residues. V was trimmed by 3 bases and J by 0 bases, leaving 10 bases between them. The V gene's germline CDR1 is SQVTM and CDR2 ANQGSEA. Here the CDR3 DNA reads TGCAGCGTTGATTTCCAGCTCAGCACAGATACGCAGTATTTT. It encodes CSVDFQLSTDTQYF.

This clonotype was recorded many times. The chain carries TRBV7-2 and TRBJ2-1; the D gene is possibly TRBD2 (5 bases). The V gene lost 1 base and the J gene lost 7 bases, with 8 bases spanning the gap. Germline CDR1 is SGHTA and CDR2 is FQGNSA. The CDR3 sequence is 13 residues long. The CDR3, as DNA: TGTGCCAGCAGCTTAGAACGGGATAATGAGCAGTTCTTC. Its protein product is CASSLERDNEQFF. The full variable domain, rest sourced from reference TRBV7-2 and TRBJ2-1, is GAGVSQSPSNKVTEKGKDVELRCDPISGHTALYWYRQSLGQGLEFLIYFQGNSAPDKSGLPSDRFSAERTGGSVSTLTIQRTQQEDSAVYLCASSLERDNEQFFGPGTRLTVL.

This clonotype was seen repeatedly, ten times or more. The chain joins TRBV10-3 to TRBJ2-2; D may be TRBD1 (5 bases). V was shortened by 2 bases and J by 1 base, with 11 bases between the two germline ends. Germline V gives CDR1 ENHRY, CDR2 SYGVKD. The CDR3 covers 16 residues. CDR3 sequence (DNA): TGTGCCATCAGTGAGGATGTGGGGCGGAACACCGGGGAGCTGTTTTTT. This codes for CAISEDVGRNTGELFF.

In its sample, this clonotype was seen a few times. The chain is built from TRBV7-9 and TRBJ1-2; D ambiguous. V lost 1 base to trimming and J lost 4 bases, with 13 bases between them. CDR1 and CDR2 (germline): SEHNR, FQNEAQ (reference sequence). There are 15 residues in the CDR3. The chain's CDR3 is CASSLEITSGYGYTF. Written as DNA, the CDR3 is TGTGCCAGCAGCTTAGAGATAACCAGCGGCTATGGCTACACCTTC.

Many counts were recorded for this clonotype. The rearrangement links TRBV5-6 to TRBJ2-7; D is perhaps TRBD1 or TRBD2 (5 bases each). V lost 2 bases to trimming and J lost 0 bases, with 12 bases between them. CDR3 size: 15 residues. The V gene's germline CDR1 is SGHDT and CDR2 YYEEEE. Here the CDR3 DNA reads TGTGCCAGCAGCTTAACGCCGGGGCCCTCCTACGAGCAGTACGTC. Protein sequence: CASSLTPGPSYEQYV.

Comment on this clonotype: A read error may produce the germline difference seen at one junction end. V gene TRBV15 combines with J gene TRBJ1-5, with a possible D match to TRBD1 (6 bases). This CDR3 has 14 residues. Germline V CDR1 and CDR2: LNHNV, YYDKDF (reference sequence). The CDR3 here is CATSPGRGDQPQNF. The CDR3 nucleotides are TGTGCCACCAGCCCAGGCAGGGGTGATCAGCCCCAGAATTTT.

This clonotype appeared many times. The chain is built from TRBV4-1 and TRBJ1-4; 8 nucleotides align to TRBD1. There are 18 residues in the CDR3. The V gene end was trimmed by 0 bases and the J gene end by 8 bases; junction bases not matched to a gene: 14. Germline CDR1 reads MGHRA; CDR2 reads YSYEKL. The CDR3 nucleotides are TGCGCCAGCAGCCAAGACGTAGGGCAGGGGGCGCGAGGAGAAAAACTGTTTTTT. Residues: CASSQDVGQGARGEKLFF.

This clonotype was seen ten or more times. The J gene is TRBJ2-3, the V gene TRBV9; a weak D match, TRBD2 (6 bases). CDR1 and CDR2 (germline): SGDLS, YYNGEE. The CDR3 consists of 16 residues. V was shortened by 0 bases and J by 2 bases, with 13 bases between the two germline ends. DNA for the CDR3: TGTGCCAGCAGCGTAGAGGATAGCGGATACACAGATACGCAGTATTTT. Encoded protein: CASSVEDSGYTDTQYF. Drawing the rest from reference TRBV9 and TRBJ2-3, the complete variable domain is DSGVTQTPKHLITATGQRVTLRCSPRSGDLSVYWYQQSLDQGLQFLIQYYNGEERAKGNILERFSAQQFPDLHSELNLSSLELGDSALYFCASSVEDSGYTDTQYFGPGTRLTVL.